The 9 T cell receptor beta chains below come from one sample, sequenced in a study of shared clonotypes between healthy human individuals. The table came from immunoSEQ multiplex PCR; TCRdb's copy has only in-frame clones and leaves some out. The table includes about 980,000 clones, 76% detected once. Sample: memory CD4+ T cells sorted from blood. Subset here: CD45RA-negative fraction. These receptors came from a man aged 18 to 35 in good health.

The chain couples TRBV30 to TRBJ2-1; 10 bases fit TRBD1. Germline V CDR1 and CDR2: GTSNPN, SVGIG (reference sequence). The CDR3 runs to 13 residues. V gave up 6 bases and J gave up 2 bases; unmatched junction bases: 1. This chain's CDR3 is CACGTGAYNEQFF. DNA for the CDR3: TGTGCCTGCGGGACAGGGGCCTACAATGAGCAGTTCTTC.

This chain joins TRBV11-2 and TRBJ2-1, with 7 bases matching TRBD2. Per the germline V gene, CDR1 is SGHAT and CDR2 is FQNNGV. The length of the CDR3 is 15 residues. V lost 5 bases to trimming and J lost 3 bases; unmatched junction nucleotides: 7. DNA for the CDR3: TGTGCCAGCAGCCCCCCGGGGGGACTCTACAATGAGCAGTTCTTC. It encodes CASSPPGGLYNEQFF.

In DNA form, the CDR3 reads TGTGCCTGGAGTGAGCGGGAGGGCCATCAGTTCTTC. Protein sequence: CAWSEREGHQFF. The chain joins TRBV30 to TRBJ2-1; 10 bases line up with TRBD2. CDR1 and CDR2 from the germline V gene are GTSNPN and SVGIG (reference sequence). The V segment lost 1 base and the J segment 13 bases; nucleotides outside the gene matches: 4. The length of the CDR3 is 12 residues.

V is TRBV11-3 and J is TRBJ2-1, with D unresolved. Between the trimmed V and J ends, which lost 0 bases and 5 bases, there was a span of 11 bases. The CDR3 extends over 15 amino acids. Germline V gene data show CDR1 as SGHNT and CDR2 as YENEEA. The CDR3 region has the DNA TGTGCCAGCAGCTTAGATAGACGGTGGGACAATGAGCAGTTCTTC. It yields the protein CASSLDRRWDNEQFF. Filled out from reference TRBV11-3 and TRBJ2-1, the complete variable domain reads EAGVVQSPRYKIIEKKQPVAFWCNPISGHNTLYWYLQNLGQGPELLIRYENEEAVDDSQLPKDRFSAERLKGVDSTLKIQPAELGDSAVYLCASSLDRRWDNEQFFGPGTRLTVL.

The rearrangement uses TRBV6-6 and TRBJ1-1; no reliable D call. Germline CDR1 and CDR2: MNHNY and SVGAGI (reference sequence). The CDR3 is 15 amino acids. Trimming removed 4 bases from V and 0 bases from J, with 12 bases in between. CDR3 in DNA: TGTGCCAGCAGTTTCGATAGGCGGCTGAACACTGAAGCTTTCTTT. This encodes CASSFDRRLNTEAFF.

This chain connects TRBV28 to TRBJ1-2, with D perhaps TRBD1 (6 bases). Germline V gene data show CDR1 as MDHEN and CDR2 as SYDVKM. The V gene lost 7 bases and the J gene lost 3 bases, with 15 bases spanning the gap. The CDR3 sequence is 14 residues long. The CDR3 protein is CASNSNGGDYGYTF. The CDR3 DNA reads as TGTGCCAGCAACTCTAATGGGGGCGACTATGGCTACACCTTC.

About this clone itself: Distinct nucleotide sequences in the sample also encode this CDR3. The V gene is TRBV5-1, the J gene TRBJ2-6; D is possibly TRBD1 (6 bases). CDR3 length: 15 residues. Germline V gene sequence: CDR1 SGHRS, CDR2 YFSETQ. Trimming removed 4 bases from V and 2 bases from J, with 10 bases in between. The CDR3 protein is CASSQDRAGANVLTF. DNA of the CDR3: TGCGCCAGCAGCCAGGACAGAGCTGGGGCCAACGTCCTGACTTTC.

This clone was found once. The V call is TRBV27, the J call TRBJ1-5; D perhaps matches TRBD1 (5 bases). There are 15 residues in the CDR3. The germline V gene has CDR1 MNHEY and CDR2 SMNVEV (reference sequence). V was pared by 4 bases and J by 0 bases, with 10 bases between. The CDR3 is CASSSTAYSNQPQHF. The CDR3 nucleotides read TGTGCCAGCAGTTCGACAGCTTATAGCAATCAGCCCCAGCATTTT.

The V gene is TRBV5-1, the J gene TRBJ1-5; tentatively, D is TRBD1 (5 bases). The CDR3 is made up of 15 amino acids. CDR1 and CDR2 (germline): SGHRS, YFSETQ. V lost 4 bases, J lost 2 bases, and 13 bases lay in between. The CDR3 region has the DNA TGCGCCAGCAGCCAAACTCCAGGGCGCAATCAGCCCCAGCATTTT. Translation gives CASSQTPGRNQPQHF. Supplemented by reference TRBV5-1 and TRBJ1-5, the full variable domain reads KAGVTQTPRYLIKTRGQQVTLSCSPISGHRSVSWYQQTPGQGLQFLFEYFSETQRNKGNFPGRFSGRQFSNSRSEMNVSTLELGDSALYLCASSQTPGRNQPQHFGDGTRLSIL.